This TCR beta chain emerged from a study of identifying expanded T cells in peripheral blood. Notes on this clone: No antigen is known for it.

Only in-frame clones appear in the TCRdb table, and some are missing; sequencing was by immunoSEQ multiplex PCR. The sample yields 100,000 or so clones, 88% seen once. The V end lost 2 bases, the J end lost 4 bases, and 6 bases lay between the germline ends. Germline V gene sequence: CDR1 WSHSY, CDR2 SAAADI. The CDR3 is 13 amino acids. During the collection period, no donor immune events like infections were recorded. Study-wide findings and caveats: Approximately two-week clone count variance significantly increased as total template count grew.

The specimen was blood. The chain recombines TRBV10-2 with TRBJ2-1, with D unclear. The receptor was derived from a person aged 18 to 70 in good health. CDR3 DNA sequence: TGCGCCAGCAGTGAGGGGTGGTACAATGAGCAGTTCTTC. It encodes CASSEGWYNEQFF.